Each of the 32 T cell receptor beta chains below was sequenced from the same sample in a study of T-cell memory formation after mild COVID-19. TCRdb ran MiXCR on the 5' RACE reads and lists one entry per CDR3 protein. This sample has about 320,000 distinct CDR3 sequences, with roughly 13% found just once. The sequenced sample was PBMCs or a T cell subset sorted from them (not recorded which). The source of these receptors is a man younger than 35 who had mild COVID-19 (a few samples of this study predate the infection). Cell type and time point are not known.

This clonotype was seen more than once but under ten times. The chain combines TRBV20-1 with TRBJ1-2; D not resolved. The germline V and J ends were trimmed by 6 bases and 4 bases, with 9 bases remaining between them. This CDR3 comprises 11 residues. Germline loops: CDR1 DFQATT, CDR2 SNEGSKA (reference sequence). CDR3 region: CSAPLGYGYTF. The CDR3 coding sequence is TGCAGTGCCCCCCTTGGCTATGGCTACACCTTC.

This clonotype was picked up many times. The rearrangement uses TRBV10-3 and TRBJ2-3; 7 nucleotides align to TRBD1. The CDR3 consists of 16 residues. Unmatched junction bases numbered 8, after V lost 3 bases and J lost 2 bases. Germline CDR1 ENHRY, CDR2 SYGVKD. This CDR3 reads CAISDVGGPHTDTQYF. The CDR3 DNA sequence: TGTGCCATCAGTGATGTAGGGGGCCCCCACACAGATACGCAGTATTTT.

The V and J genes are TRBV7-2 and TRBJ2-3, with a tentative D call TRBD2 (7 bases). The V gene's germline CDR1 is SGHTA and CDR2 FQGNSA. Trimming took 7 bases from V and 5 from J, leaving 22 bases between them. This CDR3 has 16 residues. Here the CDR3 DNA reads TGTGCCAGCAACCGAAGGGAGTGGGGGGGCCAAGATACGCAGTATTTT. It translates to CASNRREWGGQDTQYF.

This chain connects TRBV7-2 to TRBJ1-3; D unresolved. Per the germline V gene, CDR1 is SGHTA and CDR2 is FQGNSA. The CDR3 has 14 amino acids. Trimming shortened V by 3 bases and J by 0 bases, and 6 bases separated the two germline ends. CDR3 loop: CASSFHSSGNTIYF. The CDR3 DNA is TGTGCCAGCAGCTTTCATAGCTCTGGAAACACCATATATTTT.

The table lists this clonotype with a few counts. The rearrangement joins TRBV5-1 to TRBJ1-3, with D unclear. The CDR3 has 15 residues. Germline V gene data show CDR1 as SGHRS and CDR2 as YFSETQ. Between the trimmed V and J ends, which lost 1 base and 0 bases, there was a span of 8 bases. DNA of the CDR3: TGCGCCAGCAGCTTGACGGAAGTCTCTGGAAACACCATATATTTT. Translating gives CASSLTEVSGNTIYF.

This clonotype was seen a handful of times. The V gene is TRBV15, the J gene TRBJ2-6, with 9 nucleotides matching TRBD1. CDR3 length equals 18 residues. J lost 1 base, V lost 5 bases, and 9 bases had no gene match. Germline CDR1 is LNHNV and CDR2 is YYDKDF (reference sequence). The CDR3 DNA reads TGTGCCACCAGCGATACCGGGACAGGGTGGTCTGGGGCCAACGTCCTGACTTTC. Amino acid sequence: CATSDTGTGWSGANVLTF.

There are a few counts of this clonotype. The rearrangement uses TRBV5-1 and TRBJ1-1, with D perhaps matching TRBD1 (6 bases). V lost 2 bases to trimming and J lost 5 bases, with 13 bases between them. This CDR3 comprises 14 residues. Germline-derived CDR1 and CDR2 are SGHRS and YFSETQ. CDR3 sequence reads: CASSFQGGWTEAFF. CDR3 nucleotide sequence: TGCGCCAGCAGCTTCCAAGGGGGGTGGACTGAAGCTTTCTTT.

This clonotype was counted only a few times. The CDR3 nucleotides are TGTGCCAGCTGGGGGGAAGGCGAGCAGTACTTC. Translated: CASWGEGEQYF. The gene calls are TRBV19 and TRBJ2-7; a weak D match, TRBD2 (6 bases). Trimming took off 9 bases at V and 6 bases at J, with 12 bases between the two ends. The CDR3 consists of 11 residues. CDR1 and CDR2 from the germline V gene are LNHDA and SQIVND (reference sequence).

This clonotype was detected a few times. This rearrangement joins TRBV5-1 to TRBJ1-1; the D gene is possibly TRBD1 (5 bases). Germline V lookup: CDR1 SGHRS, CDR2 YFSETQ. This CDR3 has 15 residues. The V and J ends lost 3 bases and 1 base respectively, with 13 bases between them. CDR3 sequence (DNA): TGCGCCAGCAGCTCGGGTCCAGGGAGGAACACTGAAGCTTTCTTT. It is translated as CASSSGPGRNTEAFF.

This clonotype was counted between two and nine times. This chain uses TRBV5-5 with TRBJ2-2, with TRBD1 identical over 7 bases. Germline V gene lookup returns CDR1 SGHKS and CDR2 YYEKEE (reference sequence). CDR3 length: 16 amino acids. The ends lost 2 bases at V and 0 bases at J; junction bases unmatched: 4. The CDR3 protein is CASSFTGVTNTGELFF. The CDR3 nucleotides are TGTGCCAGCAGCTTTACAGGGGTGACGAACACCGGGGAGCTGTTTTTT.

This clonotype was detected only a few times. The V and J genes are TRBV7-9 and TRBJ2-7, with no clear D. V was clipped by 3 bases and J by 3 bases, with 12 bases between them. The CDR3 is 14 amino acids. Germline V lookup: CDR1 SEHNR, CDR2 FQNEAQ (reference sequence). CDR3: CASSLDVSFYEQYF. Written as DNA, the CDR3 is TGTGCCAGCAGCTTGGACGTCTCTTTCTACGAGCAGTACTTC. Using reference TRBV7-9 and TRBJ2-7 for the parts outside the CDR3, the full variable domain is DTGVSQNPRHKITKRGQNVTFRCDPISEHNRLYWYRQTLGQGPEFLTYFQNEAQLEKSRLLSDRFSAERPKGSFSTLEIQRTEQGDSAMYLCASSLDVSFYEQYFGPGTRLTVT.

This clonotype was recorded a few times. In nucleotides, the CDR3 is TGCAGCGTCGCAACTTTCACCGGGGAGCTGTTTTTT. Its translation: CSVATFTGELFF. The chain joins TRBV29-1 to TRBJ2-2; D not certain. The V end lost 6 bases, the J end lost 4 bases, and 9 bases lay between the germline ends. CDR1 SQVTM and CDR2 ANQGSEA come from the germline V gene. This CDR3 spans 12 amino acids.

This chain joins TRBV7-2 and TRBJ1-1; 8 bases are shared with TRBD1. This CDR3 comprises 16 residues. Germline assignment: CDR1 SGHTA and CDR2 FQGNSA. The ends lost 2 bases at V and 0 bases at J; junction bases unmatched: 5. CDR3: CASSLPWTGMNTEAFF. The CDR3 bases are TGTGCCAGCAGCTTACCCTGGACAGGGATGAACACTGAAGCTTTCTTT. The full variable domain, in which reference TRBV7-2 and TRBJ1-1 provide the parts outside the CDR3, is GAGVSQSPSNKVTEKGKDVELRCDPISGHTALYWYRQSLGQGLEFLIYFQGNSAPDKSGLPSDRFSAERTGGSVSTLTIQRTQQEDSAVYLCASSLPWTGMNTEAFFGQGTRLTVV.

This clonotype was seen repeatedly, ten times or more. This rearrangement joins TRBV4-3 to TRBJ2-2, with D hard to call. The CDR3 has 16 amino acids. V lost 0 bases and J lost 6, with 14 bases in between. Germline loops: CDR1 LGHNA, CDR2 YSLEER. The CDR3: CASSQEGVGGAGELFF. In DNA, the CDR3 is TGCGCCAGCAGCCAAGAAGGCGTCGGTGGGGCCGGGGAGCTGTTTTTT.

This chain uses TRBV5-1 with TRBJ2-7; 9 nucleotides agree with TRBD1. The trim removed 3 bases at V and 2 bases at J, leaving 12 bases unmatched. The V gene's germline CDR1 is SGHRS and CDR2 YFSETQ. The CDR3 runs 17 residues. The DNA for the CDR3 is TGCGCCAGCAGCTCCAAATCACCGGGACAGGGCCCCTACGAGCAGTACTTC. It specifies CASSSKSPGQGPYEQYF.

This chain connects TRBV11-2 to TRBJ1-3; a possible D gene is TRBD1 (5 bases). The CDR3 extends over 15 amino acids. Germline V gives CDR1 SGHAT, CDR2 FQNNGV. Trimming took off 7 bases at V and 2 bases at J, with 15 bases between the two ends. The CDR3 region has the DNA TGTGCCAGCACCGATCGGACACTCGCTGGAAACACCATATATTTT. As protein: CASTDRTLAGNTIYF.

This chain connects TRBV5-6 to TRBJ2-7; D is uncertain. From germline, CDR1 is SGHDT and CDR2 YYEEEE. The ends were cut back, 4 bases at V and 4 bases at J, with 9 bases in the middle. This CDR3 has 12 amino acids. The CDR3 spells CASSVDLYEQYF. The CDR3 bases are TGTGCCAGCAGCGTCGACTTATACGAGCAGTACTTC.

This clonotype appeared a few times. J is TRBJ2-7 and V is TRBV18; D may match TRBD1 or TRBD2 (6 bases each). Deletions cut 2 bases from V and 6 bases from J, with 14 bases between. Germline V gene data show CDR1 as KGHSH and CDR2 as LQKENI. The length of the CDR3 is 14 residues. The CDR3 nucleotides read TGTGCCAGCTCACCAGTTCCCAGGGGAGGCGAGCAGTACGTC. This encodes CASSPVPRGGEQYV.

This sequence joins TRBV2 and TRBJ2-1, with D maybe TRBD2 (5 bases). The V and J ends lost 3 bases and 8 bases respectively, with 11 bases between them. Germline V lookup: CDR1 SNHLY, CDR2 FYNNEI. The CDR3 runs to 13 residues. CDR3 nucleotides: TGTGCCAGCAGTGATCCGGGATTCGATGAGCAGTTCTTC. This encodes CASSDPGFDEQFF.

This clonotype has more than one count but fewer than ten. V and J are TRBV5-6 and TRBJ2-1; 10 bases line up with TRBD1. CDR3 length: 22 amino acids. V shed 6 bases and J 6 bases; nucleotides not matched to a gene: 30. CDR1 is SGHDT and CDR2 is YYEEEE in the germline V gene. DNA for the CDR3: TGTGCCAGCATGACCGTGGGACAGGGGTCAATCCTAGTTTTGACCACCGCCAATGAGCAGTTCTTC. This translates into CASMTVGQGSILVLTTANEQFF. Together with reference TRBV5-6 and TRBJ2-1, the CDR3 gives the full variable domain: DAGVTQSPTHLIKTRGQQVTLRCSPKSGHDTVSWYQQALGQGPQFIFQYYEEEERQRGNFPDRFSGHQFPNYSSELNVNALLLGDSALYLCASMTVGQGSILVLTTANEQFFGPGTRLTVL.

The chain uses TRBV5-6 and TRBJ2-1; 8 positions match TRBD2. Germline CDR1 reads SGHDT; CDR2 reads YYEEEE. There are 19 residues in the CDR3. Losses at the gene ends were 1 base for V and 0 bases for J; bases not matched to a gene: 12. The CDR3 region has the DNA TGTGCCAGCAGCTTGTTTGAACTAGCGGTTTTAAGCTCCTACAATGAGCAGTTCTTC. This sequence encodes CASSLFELAVLSSYNEQFF.

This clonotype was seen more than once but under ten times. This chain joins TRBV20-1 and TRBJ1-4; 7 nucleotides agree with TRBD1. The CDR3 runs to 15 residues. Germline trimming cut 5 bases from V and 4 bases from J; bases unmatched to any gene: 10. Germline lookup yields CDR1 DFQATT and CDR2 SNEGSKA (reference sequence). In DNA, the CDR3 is TGCAGTGCTTCACAAATCAGGGGGGGTAATGAAAAACTGTTTTTT. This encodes CSASQIRGGNEKLFF.

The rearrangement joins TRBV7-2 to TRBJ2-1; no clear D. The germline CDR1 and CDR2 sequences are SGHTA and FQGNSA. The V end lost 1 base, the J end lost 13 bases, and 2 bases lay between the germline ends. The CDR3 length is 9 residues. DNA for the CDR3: TGTGCCAGCAGCTTAGGACAGTTCTTC. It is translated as CASSLGQFF. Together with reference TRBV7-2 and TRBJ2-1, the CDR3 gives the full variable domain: GAGVSQSPSNKVTEKGKDVELRCDPISGHTALYWYRQSLGQGLEFLIYFQGNSAPDKSGLPSDRFSAERTGGSVSTLTIQRTQQEDSAVYLCASSLGQFFGPGTRLTVL.

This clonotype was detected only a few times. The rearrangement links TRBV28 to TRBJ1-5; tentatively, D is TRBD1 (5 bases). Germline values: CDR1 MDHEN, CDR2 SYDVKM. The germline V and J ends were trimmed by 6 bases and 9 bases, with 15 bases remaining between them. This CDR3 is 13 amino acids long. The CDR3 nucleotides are TGTGCCAGCAGCCCGGGGGGGAGCAGGCCCCAGCATTTT. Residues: CASSPGGSRPQHF.

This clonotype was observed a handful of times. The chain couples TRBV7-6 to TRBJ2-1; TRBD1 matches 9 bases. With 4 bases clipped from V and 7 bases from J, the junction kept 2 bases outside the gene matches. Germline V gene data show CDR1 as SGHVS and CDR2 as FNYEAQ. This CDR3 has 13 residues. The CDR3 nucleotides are TGTGCCAGCAGCTCGGGGACAGGGAATGAGCAGTTCTTC. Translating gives CASSSGTGNEQFF.

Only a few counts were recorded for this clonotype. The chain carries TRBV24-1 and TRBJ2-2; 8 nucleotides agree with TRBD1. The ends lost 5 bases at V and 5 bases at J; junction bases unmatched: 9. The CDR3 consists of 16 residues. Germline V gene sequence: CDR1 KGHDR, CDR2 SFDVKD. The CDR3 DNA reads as TGTGCCACCAGTGCCCTCCTTACAGGGGGAACCGGGGAGCTGTTTTTT. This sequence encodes CATSALLTGGTGELFF.

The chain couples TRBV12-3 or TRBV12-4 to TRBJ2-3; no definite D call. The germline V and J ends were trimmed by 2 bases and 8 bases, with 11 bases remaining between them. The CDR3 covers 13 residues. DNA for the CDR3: TGTGCCAGCAGTTTAATGGGTCGGAGTACGCAGTATTTT. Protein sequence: CASSLMGRSTQYF.

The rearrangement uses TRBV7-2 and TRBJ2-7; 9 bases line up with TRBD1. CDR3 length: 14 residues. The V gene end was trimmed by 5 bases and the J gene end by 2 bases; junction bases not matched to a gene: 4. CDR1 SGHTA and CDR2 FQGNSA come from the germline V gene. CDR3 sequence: CASSVTGGAYEQYF. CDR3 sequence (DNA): TGTGCCAGCAGCGTAACAGGGGGCGCCTACGAGCAGTACTTC.

The CDR3 spells CASSPLGGGSETQYF. In DNA form, the CDR3 reads TGTGCCAGCAGTCCTCTGGGCGGGGGTTCCGAGACCCAGTACTTC. The V call is TRBV27, the J call TRBJ2-5, with TRBD2 identical over 7 bases. Germline V gene lookup returns CDR1 MNHEY and CDR2 SMNVEV (reference sequence). Unmatched junction bases numbered 11, after V lost 5 bases and J lost 5 bases. The CDR3 covers 15 residues.

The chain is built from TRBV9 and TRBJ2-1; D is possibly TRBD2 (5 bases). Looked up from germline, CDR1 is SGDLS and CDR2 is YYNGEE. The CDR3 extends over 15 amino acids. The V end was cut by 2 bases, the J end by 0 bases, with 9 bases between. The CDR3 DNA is TGTGCCAGCAGCGTCTCCGGGATCTCCTACAATGAGCAGTTCTTC. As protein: CASSVSGISYNEQFF.

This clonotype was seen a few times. In DNA form, the CDR3 reads TGTGCCAGCAGCTTAGACCGGGTCCCCTCCTACAATGAGCAGTTCTTC. Protein product: CASSLDRVPSYNEQFF. V is TRBV7-6 and J is TRBJ2-1; D gene unclear. Trimming cost V 1 base and J 0 bases, with 10 bases left between them. There are 16 residues in the CDR3. Germline loops: CDR1 SGHVS, CDR2 FNYEAQ. Looking up the rest from reference TRBV7-6 and TRBJ2-1 gives the full variable domain: GAGVSQSPRYKVTKRGQDVALRCDPISGHVSLYWYRQALGQGPEFLTYFNYEAQQDKSGLPNDRFSAERPEGSISTLTIQRTEQRDSAMYRCASSLDRVPSYNEQFFGPGTRLTVL.

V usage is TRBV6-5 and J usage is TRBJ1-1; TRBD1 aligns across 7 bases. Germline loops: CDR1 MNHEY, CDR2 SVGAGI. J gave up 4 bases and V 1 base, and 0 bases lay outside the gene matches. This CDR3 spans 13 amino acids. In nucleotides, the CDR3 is TGTGCCAGCAGTTACTGGGACAGCACTGAAGCTTTCTTT. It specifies CASSYWDSTEAFF.